Below, 28 T cell receptor beta chains from the same sample are listed, as sequenced in a study of CD8 T cells in ankylosing spondylitis. TCRdb reprocessed the 5' RACE reads with MiXCR, giving one entry per CDR3 protein. Seen here are 200,000 to 300,000 distinct CDR3 sequences, about 10% observed once, and the top ten hold 2.6%. The sequencing input was blood, either unsorted or a sorted T cell fraction (not recorded which). The source is a male donor with ankylosing spondylitis or in good health (not recorded which).

Ten or more counts support this clonotype. The rearrangement links TRBV12-3 or TRBV12-4 to TRBJ2-1, with a possible D match to TRBD2 (6 bases). The CDR3 has 14 residues. The V and J ends lost 3 bases and 9 bases respectively, with 15 bases between them. The CDR3 DNA is TGTGCCAGCAGTTTGGGGCGGGAAAACTTTGAGCAGTTCTTC. This gives the protein CASSLGRENFEQFF.

This clonotype appeared many times. J is TRBJ1-1 and V is TRBV19; 10 bases fit TRBD1. Germline V gives CDR1 LNHDA, CDR2 SQIVND (reference sequence). This CDR3 has 15 amino acids. With V trimmed by 6 bases and J by 6 bases, 10 bases remained unmatched. CDR3 nucleotide sequence: TGTGCCAGTAGAGACCCGGGACAGGGGACCGCTGAAGCTTTCTTT. Protein sequence: CASRDPGQGTAEAFF.

This clonotype occurred a few times. The V and J genes are TRBV6-7 and TRBJ1-5; D uncertain. TRBV6-7 is assigned to the ORF class and has an uncertain function. CDR3 length equals 14 residues. Trimming left V 0 bases short and J 8 bases short, with 11 bases between. In nucleotides, the CDR3 is TGTGCCAGCAGTTACTCGTTGAGGCAAGAGCCCCAGCATTTT. Protein: CASSYSLRQEPQHF.

This clonotype was seen many times. The chain couples TRBV7-9 to TRBJ2-7; D perhaps matches TRBD2 (5 bases). CDR1 is SEHNR and CDR2 is FQNEAQ in the germline V gene (reference sequence). The germline V and J ends were trimmed by 2 bases and 3 bases, with 11 bases remaining between them. The CDR3 has 14 residues. DNA of the CDR3: TGTGCCAGCAGCTTAAGCGGTGAATACTACGAGCAGTACTTC. Amino acids: CASSLSGEYYEQYF.

At least ten counts were recorded for this clonotype. V and J are TRBV9 and TRBJ1-1; TRBD1 might be the D (6 bases). This CDR3 contains 11 residues. Deletions cut 3 bases from V and 8 bases from J, with 8 bases between. Germline CDR1 and CDR2: SGDLS and YYNGEE. CDR3 coding DNA: TGTGCCAGCAGCGATACAGGGGAAGCTTTCTTT. Its protein product is CASSDTGEAFF.

This clonotype appeared many times. The V and J genes are TRBV27 and TRBJ2-7; D unclear. The CDR3 runs 14 residues. Germline assignment: CDR1 MNHEY and CDR2 SMNVEV (reference sequence). V was pared by 1 base and J by 4 bases, with 11 bases between. CDR3 sequence reads: CASSLYGIGYEQYF. In DNA, the CDR3 is TGTGCCAGCAGTTTATATGGGATCGGGTACGAGCAGTACTTC.

The CDR3 reads CASRREGLGELFF. CDR3 bases: TGTGCCAGCAGACGGGAAGGCCTAGGGGAGCTGTTTTTT. The rearrangement joins TRBV3-1 to TRBJ2-2; a possible D gene is TRBD2 (5 bases). The V and J ends lost 6 bases and 8 bases respectively, with 13 bases between them. The CDR3 sequence is 13 residues long. The germline V gene has CDR1 LGHDT and CDR2 YNNKEL (reference sequence).

This clonotype has more than one count but fewer than ten. The CDR3 protein is CASGLVLSGGADTQYF. For the CDR3, the DNA is TGTGCTAGTGGTTTGGTACTGTCTGGGGGGGCAGATACGCAGTATTTT. V and J are TRBV12-5 and TRBJ2-3; 7 bases are shared with TRBD2. The CDR3 is 16 amino acids. The junction had 7 bases not matched to a gene; V was cut back by 0 bases and J by 4 bases. The germline gives CDR1 LGHNT, CDR2 FRNRAP.

The table lists this clonotype with many counts. The chain couples TRBV20-1 to TRBJ2-5; 7 bases map to TRBD1. In germline, CDR1 is DFQATT, CDR2 SNEGSKA (reference sequence). This CDR3 is 12 amino acids long. V gave up 6 bases and J gave up 2 bases; unmatched junction bases: 3. The CDR3 DNA follows: TGCAGTGCAGGGGGCTATCAAGAGACCCAGTACTTC. This encodes CSAGGYQETQYF.

Ten or more counts support this clonotype. This rearrangement joins TRBV12-3 or TRBV12-4 to TRBJ1-5; D may be TRBD1 (5 bases). Trimming left V 0 bases short and J 4 bases short, with 7 bases between. The CDR3 covers 14 residues. The CDR3 loop reads CASSLAGPNQPQHF. The CDR3 bases are TGTGCCAGCAGTTTAGCGGGGCCGAATCAGCCCCAGCATTTT.

About this clonotype: A much larger clone differs from this one at a single base, so this may be a read error. The chain is built from TRBV19 and TRBJ2-1, with 8 bases matching TRBD1. The CDR3 is made up of 14 amino acids. V shed 7 bases, J shed 6 bases, and the junction held 8 bases outside the gene matches. The germline V gene encodes CDR1 LNHDA and CDR2 SQIVND (reference sequence). CDR3 nucleotides: TGTGCCAGTACTACAGGGGGTTGGGGCAATGAGCAGTTCTTC. The encoded protein is CASTTGGWGNEQFF.

This chain joins TRBV7-6 and TRBJ2-1; no reliable D call. V dropped 5 bases and J dropped 4 bases, with 6 bases sitting between them. Germline CDR1 SGHVS, CDR2 FNYEAQ. CDR3 size: 12 residues. The CDR3 nucleotides are TGTGCCAGCAGCCGACCGTACAATGAGCAGTTCTTC. The encoded protein is CASSRPYNEQFF.

This clonotype was seen repeatedly, ten times or more. The chain uses TRBV3-1 and TRBJ1-1; D uncertain. Germline CDR1 is LGHDT and CDR2 is YNNKEL (reference sequence). Trimming left V 2 bases short and J 5 bases short, with 15 bases between. This CDR3 region has 15 residues. Here the CDR3 reads CASSQYGGVNTEAFF. The CDR3 DNA sequence: TGTGCCAGCAGCCAATACGGTGGGGTTAATACTGAAGCTTTCTTT.

The chain couples TRBV14 to TRBJ2-1, with D maybe TRBD1 (5 bases). This CDR3 region has 14 residues. Trimming removed 1 base from V and 7 bases from J, with 11 bases in between. Germline V gives CDR1 SGHDN, CDR2 FVKESK. The chain's CDR3 is CASSQVHRQNEQFF. In nucleotides, the CDR3 is TGTGCCAGCAGCCAAGTTCACAGGCAGAATGAGCAGTTCTTC. The variable domain in full, completed from reference TRBV14 and TRBJ2-1, reads EAGVTQFPSHSVIEKGQTVTLRCDPISGHDNLYWYRRVMGKEIKFLLHFVKESKQDESGMPNNRFLAERTGGTYSTLKVQPAELEDSGVYFCASSQVHRQNEQFFGPGTRLTVL.

This clonotype has at least ten counts. V is TRBV5-1 and J is TRBJ1-1, with D unresolved. The V and J ends lost 5 bases and 1 base respectively, with 9 bases between them. Germline-derived CDR1 and CDR2 are SGHRS and YFSETQ. The CDR3 extends over 13 amino acids. DNA of the CDR3: TGCGCCAGCAGACTGCAACCGAACACTGAAGCTTTCTTT. Protein: CASRLQPNTEAFF. Full variable domain (rest looked up from reference TRBV5-1 and TRBJ1-1): KAGVTQTPRYLIKTRGQQVTLSCSPISGHRSVSWYQQTPGQGLQFLFEYFSETQRNKGNFPGRFSGRQFSNSRSEMNVSTLELGDSALYLCASRLQPNTEAFFGQGTRLTVV.

In the case of this clonotype: A clone one base away is much larger, so this may be a read error. CDR3 bases: TGTGTCAGCAGCTCCGGCGGGAGGAGGAATTCACCCCTCCACTTT. Translation: CVSSSGGRRNSPLHF. The rearrangement links TRBV7-2 to TRBJ1-6; D gene ambiguous. This CDR3 region has 15 residues. Germline V gene data show CDR1 as SGHTA and CDR2 as FQGNSA.

There are a few counts of this clonotype. The chain carries TRBV20-1 and TRBJ2-1; 9 nucleotides agree with TRBD2. The CDR3 has 15 residues. V was clipped by 2 bases and J by 6 bases; unmatched bases: 8. Germline loops: CDR1 DFQATT, CDR2 SNEGSKA (reference sequence). DNA for the CDR3: TGCAGTGCTAGAATTGGCGGGAGGGTTCCCAATGAGCAGTTCTTC. Translation: CSARIGGRVPNEQFF.

This chain uses TRBV11-1 with TRBJ2-3; tentative D call: TRBD1 (6 bases). Germline CDR1 reads SGHAT; CDR2 reads FQDESV (reference sequence). The V end was cut by 5 bases, the J end by 5 bases, with 8 bases between. The CDR3 has 12 amino acids. The CDR3 loop is CASSATGDTQYF. The CDR3 DNA sequence: TGTGCCAGCAGCGCGACAGGAGATACGCAGTATTTT.

Comment on this clonotype: With a much larger clone just one base away, this may be a read error. The chain combines TRBV7-2 with TRBJ1-1; D is unresolved. The germline V gene has CDR1 SGHTA and CDR2 FQGNSA. CDR3 size: 14 residues. The CDR3, as DNA: TGTGTCAGCAGCTTCTGGATCCTAAACACTGAAGCTTTCTTT. The encoded protein is CVSSFWILNTEAFF.

This clonotype was recorded many times. The V call is TRBV12-3 or TRBV12-4, the J call TRBJ2-4, with D possibly TRBD2 on 6 matching bases. V was pared by 8 bases and J by 2 bases, with 19 bases between. The CDR3 consists of 16 residues. The DNA for the CDR3 is TGTGCCAGCGGTGGGATGGGGGGTCAGTCCAAAAACATTCAGTACTTC. Its protein product is CASGGMGGQSKNIQYF.

This clonotype was detected ten times or more. The chain is built from TRBV12-3 or TRBV12-4 and TRBJ2-7; 9 bases are a match to TRBD1. V shed 5 bases and J 5 bases; nucleotides not matched to a gene: 1. The CDR3 loop spans 12 amino acids. The CDR3 sequence is CASSGTGNEQYF. CDR3 DNA: TGTGCCAGCAGTGGGACAGGGAACGAGCAGTACTTC.

This clonotype was seen ten or more times. The chain recombines TRBV3-1 with TRBJ2-4; D is unresolved. Trimming left V 3 bases short and J 6 bases short, with 18 bases between. Germline V gene sequence: CDR1 LGHDT, CDR2 YNNKEL (reference sequence). The CDR3 spans 16 residues. The CDR3 loop reads CASSQVYVGVGNIQYF. The CDR3 DNA sequence: TGTGCCAGCAGCCAGGTCTACGTCGGAGTGGGAAACATTCAGTACTTC.

This clonotype was counted ten times or more. The chain has TRBV5-1 and TRBJ2-7; TRBD1 matches 7 bases. From germline, CDR1 is SGHRS and CDR2 YFSETQ. The J segment lost 3 bases and the V segment lost 7 bases, leaving 10 bases of the junction unmatched. The length of the CDR3 is 14 residues. CDR3 amino acids: CASSRDSLIYEQYF. The CDR3 DNA is TGCGCCAGCTCCCGGGACAGCCTAATCTACGAGCAGTACTTC.

This clonotype was counted many times. The chain joins TRBV6-5 to TRBJ1-1; tentatively, D is TRBD1 (6 bases). The CDR3 sequence is 15 residues long. Trimming shortened V by 2 bases and J by 0 bases, and 10 bases separated the two germline ends. Germline lookup yields CDR1 MNHEY and CDR2 SVGAGI. CDR3 residues: CASSYPDRLNTEAFF. The CDR3 DNA reads as TGTGCCAGCAGTTACCCTGACAGGCTGAACACTGAAGCTTTCTTT.

The table lists this clonotype with a count of one. The V call is TRBV20-1, the J call TRBJ2-3; D is unclear. CDR1 and CDR2 from the germline V gene are DFQATT and SNEGSKA (reference sequence). This CDR3 comprises 12 residues. The V end lost 3 bases, the J end lost 2 bases, and 6 bases lay between the germline ends. For the CDR3, the DNA is TGCAGTGCTAGGGAGATCACAGATACGCAGTATTTT. Protein product: CSAREITDTQYF.

This clonotype was seen only a few times. The V and J genes are TRBV6-1 and TRBJ2-7; TRBD1 might be the D (5 bases). CDR1 is MNHNS and CDR2 is SASEGT in the germline V gene. V gave up 1 base and J gave up 3 bases, with 13 bases separating them. The CDR3 is made up of 15 amino acids. CDR3 protein: CASSEGTTNVYEQYF. CDR3 bases: TGTGCCAGCAGTGAAGGGACAACGAACGTCTACGAGCAGTACTTC.

This clonotype showed up many times. The chain is built from TRBV12-3 or TRBV12-4 and TRBJ1-5, with a weak D call TRBD1 (5 bases). Deletions cut 5 bases from V and 2 bases from J, with 10 bases between. The CDR3 length is 14 residues. The CDR3 is CASSIREGNQPQHF. The CDR3 coding sequence is TGTGCCAGCAGTATCAGGGAGGGCAATCAGCCCCAGCATTTT.

The rearrangement links TRBV6-6 to TRBJ1-4; possible D gene TRBD1, 6 bases. Germline V gives CDR1 MNHNY, CDR2 SVGAGI (reference sequence). The CDR3 runs to 14 residues. Trimming stripped 7 bases from V and 1 base from J, with 10 bases between. The CDR3: CASTGGGTNEKLFF. CDR3 coding DNA: TGTGCCAGCACCGGAGGGGGAACTAATGAAAAACTGTTTTTT.